A selection of T cell receptor beta chains follows, all from one sample in a study of tumor-infiltrating lymphocytes in primary liver carcinoma. TCRdb called the multiplex PCR reads again in MiXCR, with one record for every CDR3 protein. Among 55,000 to 65,000 distinct CDR3 sequences listed, roughly 70% were seen once. The specimen was liver tumor tissue from sampling region 2. The receptors come from a man aged 35-49 years with primary liver carcinoma and hepatitis B virus infection. The CDR3 runs from the conserved cysteine through the conserved F or W. The D gene is left open where the match is weak. Rows give clone size only sometimes, using once, few, many, or a class for an expanded clone.

>NA|NA|TRBV6-2/TRBV6-3|TRBJ1-1
CACRSAGPAFF
TGTGCCTGCAGATCGGCAGGGCCAGCTTTCTTT
>once|NA|TRBV11-2|TRBJ2-5
CTSNQTPGEGKETQYF
TGTACCAGCAACCAAACTCCTGGCGAGGGGAAAGAGACCCAATACTTC
>NA|NA|TRBV11-3|TRBJ2-1
CASSLGMEKNEQFF
TGTGCCAGCAGCTTAGGAATGGAGAAAAATGAGCAGTTCTTC
>few|NA|TRBV29-1|TRBJ2-5
CSSSAEGQVTQYF
TGCAGCTCATCAGCGGAGGGCCAAGTGACCCAGTACTTC
>once|TRBD2|TRBV28|TRBJ2-3
CASSLGDRGGLAAGTDTQYF
TGTGCCAGCAGTTTAGGAGACAGGGGGGGACTAGCGGCTGGCACAGATACGCAGTATTTT
>NA|NA|TRBV4-2|TRBJ2-2
CVSSQTRGTTGELFF
TGTGTCAGCAGCCAAACCCGGGGCACAACCGGGGAGCTGTTTTTT
>medium-sized|NA|TRBV11-2|TRBJ2-3
CASSLELYTDTQYF
TGTGCCAGCAGCTTAGAACTTTACACCGATACGCAGTATTTT
>few|NA|TRBV4-3|TRBJ2-6
CASGQDGSGRGANVLTF
TGCGCCAGCGGCCAAGATGGGTCAGGGCGCGGTGCCAACGTCCTGACTTTC
>few|TRBD1|TRBV6-1|TRBJ2-4
CASSEGTGSGIQYF
TGTGCCAGCAGTGAGGGGACAGGGTCCGGCATTCAGTACTTC
>NA|NA|TRBV6-6|TRBJ1-5
CASSPRGTDTQHF
TGTGCCAGCAGTCCCAGGGGCACAGATACGCAGCATTTT
>NA|NA|TRBV29-1|TRBJ2-5
CSVHSGKEEPQYF
TGCAGCGTCCACAGTGGGAAGGAAGAACCCCAGTACTTC
>NA|TRBD1|TRBV6-2/TRBV6-3|TRBJ2-7
CASSYGFGTGFTYEQYF
TGTGCCAGCAGTTACGGATTCGGGACAGGATTTACATACGAGCAGTACTTC
>many|NA|TRBV11-2|TRBJ2-7
CASSPVMGMGSYEQYF
TGTGCCAGCAGCCCAGTCATGGGGATGGGGTCCTACGAGCAGTACTTC
>many|NA|TRBV13|TRBJ2-1
CASSPRGGYSYNEQFF
TGTGCCAGCAGCCCTAGGGGGGGCTACTCCTACAATGAGCAGTTCTTC
>NA|TRBD1|TRBV12-3/TRBV12-4|TRBJ1-1
CANSLRDRSDTNTEAFF
TGTGCCAACAGTCTCCGGGACAGGAGCGACACGAACACTGAAGCTTTCTTT
>NA|NA|TRBV11-1|TRBJ2-1
CASSFLVRGEQFF
TGTGCCAGCAGCTTCTTAGTACGGGGGGAGCAGTTCTTC
>NA|NA|TRBV7-9|TRBJ2-7
CARSLGGGGYEQYF
TGTGCCAGGAGCTTAGGAGGGGGCGGCTACGAGCAGTACTTC
>NA|NA|TRBV6-1|TRBJ1-5
CASSERGSNQPQHF
TGTGCCAGCAGTGAACGAGGGAGCAATCAGCCCCAGCATTTT
>NA|NA|TRBV4-1|TRBJ2-7
CAGNQDRTGATLEQYF
TGCGCCGGCAACCAAGATCGAACAGGTGCCACCCTCGAGCAGTACTTC
>many|TRBD1|TRBV5-4|TRBJ2-7
CASSLFGQAYEQYF
TGTGCCAGCAGCTTGTTCGGACAGGCCTACGAGCAGTACTTC
>NA|TRBD2|TRBV4-2|TRBJ2-1
CVSSQVSAGYTGNEQFF
TGTGTCAGCAGCCAAGTTTCAGCGGGATATACGGGGAATGAGCAGTTCTTC
>NA|TRBD2|TRBV4-3|TRBJ2-7
CASSQDREAPYEQYF
TGCGCTAGCAGCCAAGACCGGGAGGCTCCCTACGAGCAGTACTTC
>NA|TRBD1|TRBV11-2|TRBJ1-2
CVSSLNRGFYGYTF
TGTGTCAGCAGCTTAAACAGGGGATTCTATGGCTACACCTTC